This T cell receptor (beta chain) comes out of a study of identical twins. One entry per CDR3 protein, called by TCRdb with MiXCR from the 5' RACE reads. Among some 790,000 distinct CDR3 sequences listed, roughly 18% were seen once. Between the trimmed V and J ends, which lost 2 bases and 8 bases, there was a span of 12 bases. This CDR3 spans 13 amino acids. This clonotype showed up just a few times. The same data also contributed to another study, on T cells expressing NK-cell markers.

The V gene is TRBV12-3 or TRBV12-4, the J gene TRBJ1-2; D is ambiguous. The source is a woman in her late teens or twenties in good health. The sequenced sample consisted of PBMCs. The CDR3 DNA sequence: TGTGCCAGCAGTTTAAAGACGAAGGGCGGCTACACCTTC. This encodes CASSLKTKGGYTF.